One and the same sample provided the 25 T cell receptor beta chains below, sequenced in a study of cytomegalovirus exposure and HLA in healthy donors. PCR was performed using 60 Vbeta and 13 Jbeta primers. The table came from immunoSEQ multiplex PCR; TCRdb's copy has only in-frame clones and leaves some out. The sample records hundreds of thousands of clones, 60% to 80% being singletons. The sequenced sample consisted of PBMCs. The receptor source for this set is a male donor in good health and CMV-seronegative.

The chain employs TRBV11-2 and TRBJ1-4; D may be TRBD1 (5 bases). V lost 0 bases to trimming and J lost 4 bases, with 12 bases between them. The germline V gene has CDR1 SGHAT and CDR2 FQNNGV. The CDR3 length is 16 residues. The DNA of the CDR3 is TGTGCCAGCAGCTTAGATCGCGGGGCCTTTAATGAAAAACTGTTTTTT. It specifies CASSLDRGAFNEKLFF.

CDR3 residues: CAGQEGGNQPQHF. The CDR3 bases are TGTGCCGGTCAGGAGGGTGGCAATCAGCCCCAGCATTTT. This sequence joins TRBV6-1 and TRBJ1-5; D is uncertain. Germline V gene sequence: CDR1 MNHNS, CDR2 SASEGT. This CDR3 contains 13 residues. Trimming took off 11 bases at V and 2 bases at J, with 13 bases between the two ends.

The chain uses TRBV7-7 and TRBJ1-1, with D unclear. The CDR3 is made up of 15 amino acids. Germline V gene sequence: CDR1 SSHAT, CDR2 FNYEAQ (reference sequence). The DNA of the CDR3 is TGTGCTAGCTCGACTATCGACCCAAGAAACACTGAAGCTTTCTTT. Translated, it gives CASSTIDPRNTEAFF.

V is TRBV19 and J is TRBJ1-2; D is unresolved. The ends were cut back, 3 bases at V and 0 bases at J, with 14 bases in the middle. There are 16 residues in the CDR3. Germline CDR1 LNHDA, CDR2 SQIVND (reference sequence). The DNA for the CDR3 is TGTGCCAGTAGTATTCCCCTTGGGCAGACTAACTATGGCTACACCTTC. It specifies CASSIPLGQTNYGYTF. Full variable domain (remainder filled in from reference TRBV19 and TRBJ1-2): DGGITQSPKYLFRKEGQNVTLSCEQNLNHDAMYWYRQDPGQGLRLIYYSQIVNDFQKGDIAEGYSVSREKKESFPLTVTSAQKNPTAFYLCASSIPLGQTNYGYTFGSGTRLTVV.

The chain employs TRBV20-1 and TRBJ2-5; D is unresolved. The CDR3 contains 11 residues. Germline lookup yields CDR1 DFQATT and CDR2 SNEGSKA (reference sequence). Trimming stripped 5 bases from V and 2 bases from J, with 6 bases between. The CDR3 is CSAPFQETQYF. Written as DNA, the CDR3 is TGCAGTGCTCCGTTTCAAGAGACCCAGTACTTC.

CDR3 loop: CASRTGMNTGELFF. The DNA for the CDR3 is TGTGCCAGCAGGACAGGGATGAACACCGGGGAGCTGTTTTTT. This chain joins TRBV28 and TRBJ2-2, with 7 bases identical to TRBD1. The CDR3 is 14 amino acids. V shed 6 bases and J 1 base; nucleotides not matched to a gene: 2. CDR1 and CDR2 from the germline V gene are MDHEN and SYDVKM.

The J gene is TRBJ1-2, the V gene TRBV28, with D tentatively TRBD1 (6 bases). V gave up 5 bases and J gave up 5 bases, with 15 bases separating them. Germline-derived CDR1 and CDR2 are MDHEN and SYDVKM. CDR3 size: 14 residues. CDR3 bases: TGTGCCAGCAGTATCGCCAGGGGTGGATATGGCTACACCTTC. This codes for CASSIARGGYGYTF.

This chain joins TRBV9 and TRBJ2-1; TRBD1 might be the D (6 bases). Per the germline V gene, CDR1 is SGDLS and CDR2 is YYNGEE. The CDR3 contains 13 residues. V was clipped by 7 bases and J by 8 bases, with 16 bases between them. CDR3 loop: CASEFDEGDEQFF. The CDR3 region has the DNA TGTGCCAGCGAATTCGATGAGGGGGATGAGCAGTTCTTC. Combining the CDR3 with reference TRBV9 and TRBJ2-1 gives the whole variable domain DSGVTQTPKHLITATGQRVTLRCSPRSGDLSVYWYQQSLDQGLQFLIQYYNGEERAKGNILERFSAQQFPDLHSELNLSSLELGDSALYFCASEFDEGDEQFFGPGTRLTVL.

The rearrangement joins TRBV27 to TRBJ1-1; TRBD1 matches at 7 bases. V lost 5 bases and J lost 8; bases outside the gene matches: 8. CDR3 length: 13 residues. Germline assignment: CDR1 MNHEY and CDR2 SMNVEV (reference sequence). The CDR3 nucleotides are TGTGCCAGCAGTCTCTCCAGGACAGGAGAAGCTTTCTTT. Translated, it gives CASSLSRTGEAFF.

V gene TRBV19 combines with J gene TRBJ2-7; maybe TRBD1 (5 bases). The V end was cut by 5 bases, the J end by 3 bases, with 11 bases between. From germline, CDR1 is LNHDA and CDR2 SQIVND (reference sequence). The length of the CDR3 is 13 residues. The CDR3 here is CASSAGHRYEQYF. The CDR3 DNA sequence: TGTGCCAGTAGTGCCGGACATCGCTACGAGCAGTACTTC. Supplemented by reference TRBV19 and TRBJ2-7, the full variable domain reads DGGITQSPKYLFRKEGQNVTLSCEQNLNHDAMYWYRQDPGQGLRLIYYSQIVNDFQKGDIAEGYSVSREKKESFPLTVTSAQKNPTAFYLCASSAGHRYEQYFGPGTRLTVT.

This chain links TRBV28 with TRBJ1-6, with a tentative D call TRBD1 (5 bases). The length of the CDR3 is 13 residues. Germline V gene data show CDR1 as MDHEN and CDR2 as SYDVKM. Trimming removed 4 bases from V and 10 bases from J, with 11 bases in between. Written as DNA, the CDR3 is TGTGCCAGCAGTTGGGGGGAAGGGTCACCCCTCCACTTT. Protein: CASSWGEGSPLHF.

The J gene is TRBJ2-2, the V gene TRBV25-1; TRBD2 is a possible D gene (5 bases). This CDR3 comprises 17 residues. CDR1 is MGHDK, CDR2 SYGVNS, per germline. Trimming removed 3 bases at V and 2 bases at J, with 16 bases between. The CDR3: CASSDPAGRGNTGELFF. CDR3 in DNA: TGTGCCAGCAGTGATCCCGCGGGTCGGGGTAACACCGGGGAGCTGTTTTTT.

The chain recombines TRBV19 with TRBJ2-1, with TRBD2 as a possible D gene (5 bases). Germline lookup yields CDR1 LNHDA and CDR2 SQIVND (reference sequence). Trimming pared 4 bases from V and 0 bases from J, leaving 19 bases between. This CDR3 has 18 residues. The CDR3: CASSSQRTLSSSYNEQFF. Written as DNA, the CDR3 is TGTGCCAGTAGTAGTCAGCGGACTCTCTCTAGCTCCTACAATGAGCAGTTCTTC. Full variable domain (outside the CDR3, taken from reference TRBV19 and TRBJ2-1): DGGITQSPKYLFRKEGQNVTLSCEQNLNHDAMYWYRQDPGQGLRLIYYSQIVNDFQKGDIAEGYSVSREKKESFPLTVTSAQKNPTAFYLCASSSQRTLSSSYNEQFFGPGTRLTVL.

J is TRBJ2-7 and V is TRBV5-6; 12 positions match TRBD2. V lost 6 bases to trimming and J lost 2 bases; unmatched junction nucleotides: 3. This CDR3 has 14 residues. Germline V gene lookup returns CDR1 SGHDT and CDR2 YYEEEE. The CDR3 reads CASTLAGGPYEQYF. In DNA form, the CDR3 reads TGTGCCAGCACCCTAGCGGGAGGGCCCTACGAGCAGTACTTC.

The V call is TRBV12-5, the J call TRBJ2-2; D is undetermined. V was pared by 0 bases and J by 8 bases, with 4 bases between. The CDR3 totals 12 residues. Germline CDR1 and CDR2: LGHNT and FRNRAP. CDR3 in amino acids: CASGLVAGELFF. The CDR3 DNA sequence: TGTGCTAGTGGTTTGGTGGCTGGGGAGCTGTTTTTT.

The V gene is TRBV2, the J gene TRBJ1-4, with D tentatively TRBD1 (6 bases). Trimming stripped 4 bases from V and 8 bases from J, with 11 bases between. Germline CDR1 is SNHLY and CDR2 is FYNNEI. The CDR3 has 13 residues. The DNA of the CDR3 is TGTGCCAGCAGTGCGGGGACATTGGAAAAACTGTTTTTT. This codes for CASSAGTLEKLFF.

The chain is built from TRBV29-1 and TRBJ1-1; 10 nucleotides align to TRBD1. V was pared by 6 bases and J by 10 bases, with 8 bases of the junction left unmatched. This CDR3 spans 12 amino acids. CDR1 and CDR2 from the germline V gene are SQVTM and ANQGSEA. The CDR3 DNA follows: TGCAGCGTAGGGACAGGGGATTTTGGAGCTTTCTTT. It codes for CSVGTGDFGAFF.

The chain recombines TRBV6-1 with TRBJ1-6; D call uncertain. V gave up 4 bases and J gave up 0 bases, with 13 bases separating them. Looked up from germline, CDR1 is MNHNS and CDR2 is SASEGT. This CDR3 contains 17 residues. CDR3 in DNA: TGTGCCAGCAGTGCTACCGTCCTAAGCTCCTATAATTCACCCCTCCACTTT. Translated, it gives CASSATVLSSYNSPLHF.

The rearrangement uses TRBV5-6 and TRBJ2-5, with 10 bases matching TRBD2. With V trimmed by 1 base and J by 5 bases, 2 bases remained unmatched. The germline CDR1 and CDR2 sequences are SGHDT and YYEEEE. The CDR3 sequence is 14 residues long. In DNA form, the CDR3 reads TGTGCCAGCAGCTTGCTAGCGGGAGAGGAGACCCAGTACTTC. Its protein is CASSLLAGEETQYF.

This chain connects TRBV9 to TRBJ1-4, with 10 positions matching TRBD1. Losses at the gene ends were 0 bases for V and 4 bases for J; bases not matched to a gene: 6. This CDR3 is 17 amino acids long. Germline loops: CDR1 SGDLS, CDR2 YYNGEE. The CDR3 DNA reads TGTGCCAGCAGCGTAGGTGACAGGGGGCTCTTTAATGAAAAACTGTTTTTT. Residues: CASSVGDRGLFNEKLFF. The variable domain in full, completed from reference TRBV9 and TRBJ1-4, reads DSGVTQTPKHLITATGQRVTLRCSPRSGDLSVYWYQQSLDQGLQFLIQYYNGEERAKGNILERFSAQQFPDLHSELNLSSLELGDSALYFCASSVGDRGLFNEKLFFGSGTQLSVL.

The rearrangement links TRBV25-1 to TRBJ2-6; D is perhaps TRBD2 (6 bases). The germline V and J ends were trimmed by 0 bases and 3 bases, with 9 bases remaining between them. Germline lookup yields CDR1 MGHDK and CDR2 SYGVNS. The CDR3 runs 16 residues. The CDR3 nucleotides read TGTGCCAGCAGTGAATATGGGGGGAGTGGGGCCAACGTCCTGACTTTC. This encodes CASSEYGGSGANVLTF.

V is TRBV7-9 and J is TRBJ1-1, with D hard to call. V was clipped by 4 bases and J by 4 bases, with 16 bases between them. From germline, CDR1 is SEHNR and CDR2 FQNEAQ (reference sequence). CDR3 length: 15 amino acids. CDR3 DNA sequence: TGTGCCAGCAGCTCCCCCAGGCGGGGAAGCACTGAAGCTTTCTTT. Translation: CASSSPRRGSTEAFF.

The rearrangement uses TRBV27 and TRBJ1-2; TRBD1 might be the D (5 bases). This CDR3 contains 13 residues. Germline V gives CDR1 MNHEY, CDR2 SMNVEV (reference sequence). Trimming removed 4 bases from V and 10 bases from J, with 16 bases in between. The CDR3 loop is CASSSWGGGAYTF. The CDR3 coding sequence is TGTGCCAGCAGTTCCTGGGGGGGTGGTGCCTACACCTTC.

DNA for the CDR3: TGTGCCAGCAGCTCGACAGGAGAGACCCAGTACTTC. It specifies CASSSTGETQYF. This rearrangement joins TRBV5-4 to TRBJ2-5, with D possibly matching TRBD1 (6 bases). Trimming removed 3 bases from V and 4 bases from J, with 7 bases in between. Germline CDR1 is SGHNT and CDR2 is YYREEE (reference sequence). The CDR3 extends over 12 amino acids.

The chain uses TRBV28 and TRBJ1-5; D is unresolved. Germline V gene data show CDR1 as MDHEN and CDR2 as SYDVKM. The CDR3 contains 14 residues. Trimming left V 5 bases short and J 1 base short, with 9 bases between. The CDR3 DNA follows: TGTGCCAGCAGTAACAACACCAGCAATCAGCCCCAGCATTTT. Protein: CASSNNTSNQPQHF. Supplemented by reference TRBV28 and TRBJ1-5, the full variable domain reads DVKVTQSSRYLVKRTGEKVFLECVQDMDHENMFWYRQDPGLGLRLIYFSYDVKMKEKGDIPEGYSVSREKKERFSLILESASTNQTSMYLCASSNNTSNQPQHFGDGTRLSIL.